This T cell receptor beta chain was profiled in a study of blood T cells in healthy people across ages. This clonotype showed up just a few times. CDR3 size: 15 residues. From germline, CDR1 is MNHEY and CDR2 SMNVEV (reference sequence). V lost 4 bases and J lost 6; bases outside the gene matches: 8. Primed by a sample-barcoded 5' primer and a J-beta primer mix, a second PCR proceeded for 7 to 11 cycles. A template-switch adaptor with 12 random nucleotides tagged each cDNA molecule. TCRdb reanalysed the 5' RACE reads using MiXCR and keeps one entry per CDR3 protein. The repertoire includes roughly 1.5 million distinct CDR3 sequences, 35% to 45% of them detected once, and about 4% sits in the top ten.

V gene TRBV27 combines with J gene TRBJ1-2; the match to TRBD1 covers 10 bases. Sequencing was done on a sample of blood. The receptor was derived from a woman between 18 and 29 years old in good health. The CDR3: CASSSRDRGSHGYTF. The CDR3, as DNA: TGTGCCAGCAGTTCCCGGGACAGGGGATCCCATGGCTACACCTTC.